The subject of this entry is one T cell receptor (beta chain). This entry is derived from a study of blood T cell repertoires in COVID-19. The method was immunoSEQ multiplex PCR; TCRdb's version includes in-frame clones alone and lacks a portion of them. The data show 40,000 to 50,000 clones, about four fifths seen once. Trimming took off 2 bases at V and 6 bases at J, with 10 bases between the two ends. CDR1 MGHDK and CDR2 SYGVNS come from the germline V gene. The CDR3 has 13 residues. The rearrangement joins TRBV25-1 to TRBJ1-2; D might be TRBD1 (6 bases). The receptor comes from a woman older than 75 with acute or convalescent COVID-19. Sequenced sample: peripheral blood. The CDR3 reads CASSEHRANGYTF. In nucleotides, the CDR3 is TGTGCCAGCAGTGAACACAGGGCGAATGGCTACACCTTC.